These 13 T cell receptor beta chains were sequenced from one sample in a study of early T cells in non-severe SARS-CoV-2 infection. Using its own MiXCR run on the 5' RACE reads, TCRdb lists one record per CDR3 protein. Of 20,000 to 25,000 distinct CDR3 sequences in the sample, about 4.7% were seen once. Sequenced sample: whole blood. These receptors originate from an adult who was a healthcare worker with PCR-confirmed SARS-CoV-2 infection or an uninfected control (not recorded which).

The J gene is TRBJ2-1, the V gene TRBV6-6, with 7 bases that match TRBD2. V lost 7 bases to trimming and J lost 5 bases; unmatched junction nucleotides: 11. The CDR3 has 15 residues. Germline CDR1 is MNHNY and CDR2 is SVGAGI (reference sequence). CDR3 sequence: CASTDGASGDNEQFF. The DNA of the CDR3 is TGTGCCAGCACTGACGGCGCTAGCGGAGACAATGAGCAGTTCTTC.

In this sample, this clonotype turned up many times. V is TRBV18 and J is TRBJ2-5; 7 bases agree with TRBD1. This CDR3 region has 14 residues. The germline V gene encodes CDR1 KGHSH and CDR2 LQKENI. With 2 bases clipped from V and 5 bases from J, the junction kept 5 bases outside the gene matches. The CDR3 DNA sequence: TGTGCCAGCTCACCATCGGGACAGACGGAGACCCAGTACTTC. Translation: CASSPSGQTETQYF.

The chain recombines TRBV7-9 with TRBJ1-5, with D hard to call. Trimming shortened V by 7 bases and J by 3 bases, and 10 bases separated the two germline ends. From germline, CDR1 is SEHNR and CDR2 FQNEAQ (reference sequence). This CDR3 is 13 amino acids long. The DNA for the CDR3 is TGTGCCAGCACAAAGGGATACAATCAGCCCCAGCATTTT. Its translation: CASTKGYNQPQHF.

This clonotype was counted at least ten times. Here the CDR3 reads CASRFVGQGSDEQYF. Here the CDR3 DNA reads TGTGCCAGCAGATTTGTGGGACAGGGTAGTGACGAGCAGTACTTC. The chain carries TRBV6-6 and TRBJ2-7, with 9 nucleotides matching TRBD1. The CDR3 spans 15 residues. CDR1 MNHNY and CDR2 SVGAGI come from the germline V gene (reference sequence). J gave up 5 bases and V 6 bases, and 11 bases lay outside the gene matches.

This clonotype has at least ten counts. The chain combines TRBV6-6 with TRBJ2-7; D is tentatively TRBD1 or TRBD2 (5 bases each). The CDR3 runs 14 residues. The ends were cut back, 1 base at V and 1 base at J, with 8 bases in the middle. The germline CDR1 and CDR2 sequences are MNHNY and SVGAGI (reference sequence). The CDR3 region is CASSYFRESYEQYF. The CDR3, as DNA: TGTGCCAGCAGTTACTTCAGGGAGTCCTACGAGCAGTACTTC.

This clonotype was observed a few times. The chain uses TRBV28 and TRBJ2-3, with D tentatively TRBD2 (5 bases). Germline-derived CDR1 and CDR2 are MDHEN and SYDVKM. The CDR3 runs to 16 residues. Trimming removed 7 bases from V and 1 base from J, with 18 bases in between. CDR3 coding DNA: TGTGCCAGCACTCCGACCATCGGGGTCCGCACAGATACGCAGTATTTT. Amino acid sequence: CASTPTIGVRTDTQYF.

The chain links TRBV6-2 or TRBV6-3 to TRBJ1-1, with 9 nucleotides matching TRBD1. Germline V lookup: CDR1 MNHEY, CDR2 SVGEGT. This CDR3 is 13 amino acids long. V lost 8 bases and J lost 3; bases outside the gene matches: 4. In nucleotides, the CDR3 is TGTGCCAGCGGGCACAGGGGGCACACTGAAGCTTTCTTT. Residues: CASGHRGHTEAFF.

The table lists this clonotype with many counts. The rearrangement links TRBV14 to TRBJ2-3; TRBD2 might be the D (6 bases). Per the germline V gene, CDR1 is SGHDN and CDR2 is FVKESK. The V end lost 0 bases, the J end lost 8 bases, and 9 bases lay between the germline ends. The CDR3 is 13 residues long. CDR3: CASSQDQAGTQYF. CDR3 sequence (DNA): TGTGCCAGCAGCCAAGATCAAGCGGGTACGCAGTATTTT.

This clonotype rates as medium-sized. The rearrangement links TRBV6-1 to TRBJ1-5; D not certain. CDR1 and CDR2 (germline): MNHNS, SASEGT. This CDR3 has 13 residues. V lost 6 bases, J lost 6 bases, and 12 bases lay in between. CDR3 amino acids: CASRKQGAQPQHF. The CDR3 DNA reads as TGTGCCAGCAGGAAACAAGGCGCTCAGCCCCAGCATTTT.

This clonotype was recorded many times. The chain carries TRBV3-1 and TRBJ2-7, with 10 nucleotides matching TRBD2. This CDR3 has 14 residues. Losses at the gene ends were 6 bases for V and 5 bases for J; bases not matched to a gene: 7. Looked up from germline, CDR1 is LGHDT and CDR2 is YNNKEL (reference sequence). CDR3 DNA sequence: TGTGCCAGCAGTATTAGCGGGGGGAGAAACGAGCAGTACTTC. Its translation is CASSISGGRNEQYF.

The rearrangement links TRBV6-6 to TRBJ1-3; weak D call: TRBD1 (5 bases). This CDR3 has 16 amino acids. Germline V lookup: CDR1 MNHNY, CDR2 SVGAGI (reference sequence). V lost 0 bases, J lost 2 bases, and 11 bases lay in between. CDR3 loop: CASSYSAGGAGNTIYF. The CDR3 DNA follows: TGTGCCAGCAGTTACTCTGCCGGGGGGGCTGGAAACACCATATATTTT.

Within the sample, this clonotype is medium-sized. CDR3 nucleotide sequence: TGTGCCAGCAGCTTATGGACAGGTCCTGTAGAGACCCAGTACTTC. Encoded protein: CASSLWTGPVETQYF. This rearrangement joins TRBV7-2 to TRBJ2-5, with 7 bases fitting TRBD1. Germline-derived CDR1 and CDR2 are SGHTA and FQGNSA. CDR3 length equals 15 residues. Germline trimming cut 2 bases from V and 4 bases from J; bases unmatched to any gene: 7.

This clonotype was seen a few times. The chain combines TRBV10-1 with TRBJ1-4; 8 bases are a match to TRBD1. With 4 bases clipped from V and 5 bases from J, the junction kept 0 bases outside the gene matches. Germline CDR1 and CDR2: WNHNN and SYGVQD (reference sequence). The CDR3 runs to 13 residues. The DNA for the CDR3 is TGCGCCAGCAGTGGACAGGGGAATGAAAAACTGTTTTTT. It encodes CASSGQGNEKLFF.